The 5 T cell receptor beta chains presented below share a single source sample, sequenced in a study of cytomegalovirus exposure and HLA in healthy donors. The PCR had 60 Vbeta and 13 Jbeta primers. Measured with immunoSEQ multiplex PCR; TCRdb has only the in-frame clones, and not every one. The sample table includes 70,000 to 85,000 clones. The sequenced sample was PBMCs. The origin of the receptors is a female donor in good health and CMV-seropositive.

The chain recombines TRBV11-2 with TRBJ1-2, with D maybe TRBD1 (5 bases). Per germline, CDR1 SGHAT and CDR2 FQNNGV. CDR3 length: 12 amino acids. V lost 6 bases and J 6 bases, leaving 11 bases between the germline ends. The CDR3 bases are TGTGCCAGCAGAGCGGGGCCCGATGGCTACACCTTC. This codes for CASRAGPDGYTF.

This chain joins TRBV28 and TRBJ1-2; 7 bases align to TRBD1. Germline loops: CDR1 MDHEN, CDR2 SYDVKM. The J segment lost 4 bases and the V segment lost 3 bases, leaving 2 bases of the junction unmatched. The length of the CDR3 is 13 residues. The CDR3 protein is CASSLGQLYGYTF. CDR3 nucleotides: TGTGCCAGCAGTTTGGGACAGCTCTATGGCTACACCTTC.

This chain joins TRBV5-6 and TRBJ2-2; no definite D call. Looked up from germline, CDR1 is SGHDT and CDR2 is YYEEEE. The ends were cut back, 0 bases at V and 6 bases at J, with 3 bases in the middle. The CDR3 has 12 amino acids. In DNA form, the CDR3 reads TGTGCCAGCAGCTTGGCCGCCGGGGAGCTGTTTTTT. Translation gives CASSLAAGELFF.

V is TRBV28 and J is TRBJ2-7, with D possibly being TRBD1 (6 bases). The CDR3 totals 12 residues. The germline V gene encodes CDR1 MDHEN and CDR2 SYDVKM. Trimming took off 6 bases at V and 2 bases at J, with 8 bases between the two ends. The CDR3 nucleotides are TGTGCCAGCAGAGACAGGACCTACGAGCAGTACTTC. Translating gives CASRDRTYEQYF.

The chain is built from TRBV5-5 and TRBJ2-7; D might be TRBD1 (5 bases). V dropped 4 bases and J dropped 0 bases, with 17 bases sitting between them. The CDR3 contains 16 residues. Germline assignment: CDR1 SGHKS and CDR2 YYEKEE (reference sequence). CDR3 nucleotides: TGTGCCAGCAGCCGAAACGCTAGGGGTAGCTCCTACGAGCAGTACTTC. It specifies CASSRNARGSSYEQYF.